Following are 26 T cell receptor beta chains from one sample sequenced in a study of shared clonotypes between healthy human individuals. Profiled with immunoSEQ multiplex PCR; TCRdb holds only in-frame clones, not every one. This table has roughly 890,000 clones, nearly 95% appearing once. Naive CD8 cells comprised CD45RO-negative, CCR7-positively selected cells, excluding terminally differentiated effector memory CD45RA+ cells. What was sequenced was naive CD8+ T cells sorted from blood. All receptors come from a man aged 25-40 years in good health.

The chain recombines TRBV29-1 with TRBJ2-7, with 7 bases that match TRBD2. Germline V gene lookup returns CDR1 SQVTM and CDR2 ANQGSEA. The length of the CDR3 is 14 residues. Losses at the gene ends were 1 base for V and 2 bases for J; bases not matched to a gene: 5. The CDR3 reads CSVEGEGTAYEQYF. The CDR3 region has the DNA TGCAGCGTTGAAGGGGAGGGAACGGCCTACGAGCAGTACTTC.

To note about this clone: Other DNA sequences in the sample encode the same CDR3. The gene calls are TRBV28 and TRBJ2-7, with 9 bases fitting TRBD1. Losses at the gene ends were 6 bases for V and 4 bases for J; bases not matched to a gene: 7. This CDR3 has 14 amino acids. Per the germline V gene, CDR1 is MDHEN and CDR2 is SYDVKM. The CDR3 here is CASSPDRGMYEQYF. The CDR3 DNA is TGTGCCAGCAGCCCAGACAGGGGGATGTACGAGCAGTACTTC.

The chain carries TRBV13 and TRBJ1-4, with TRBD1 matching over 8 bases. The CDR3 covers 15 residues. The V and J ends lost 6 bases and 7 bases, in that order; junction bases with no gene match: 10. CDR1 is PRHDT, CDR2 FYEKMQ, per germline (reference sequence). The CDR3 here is CASRASGTGGEKLFF. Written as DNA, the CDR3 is TGTGCCAGCAGAGCATCGGGGACAGGTGGTGAAAAACTGTTTTTT.

Here the CDR3 DNA reads TGTGCCAGCAGTTACAGAAACACTGAAGCTTTCTTT. This encodes CASSYRNTEAFF. The chain recombines TRBV6-5 with TRBJ1-1; D is unresolved. V shed 2 bases and J shed 2 bases, with 3 bases lying between them. Germline V gives CDR1 MNHEY, CDR2 SVGAGI. The CDR3 covers 12 residues.

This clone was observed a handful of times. CDR3 coding DNA: TGTGCCAGCAGCTTAGCCACTGAAGCTTTCTTT. This sequence encodes CASSLATEAFF. The chain joins TRBV11-2 to TRBJ1-1; D not resolved. The CDR3 sequence is 11 residues long. Germline-derived CDR1 and CDR2 are SGHAT and FQNNGV. Trimming took 1 base from V and 4 from J, leaving 1 base between them.

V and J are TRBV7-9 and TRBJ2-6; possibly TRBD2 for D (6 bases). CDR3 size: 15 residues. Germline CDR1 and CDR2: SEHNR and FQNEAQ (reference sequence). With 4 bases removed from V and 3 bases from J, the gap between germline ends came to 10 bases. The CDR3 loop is CASSSSSDGANVLTF. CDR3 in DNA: TGTGCCAGCAGCTCCTCTAGCGATGGGGCCAACGTCCTGACTTTC. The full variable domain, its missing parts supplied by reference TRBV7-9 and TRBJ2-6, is DTGVSQNPRHKITKRGQNVTFRCDPISEHNRLYWYRQTLGQGPEFLTYFQNEAQLEKSRLLSDRFSAERPKGSFSTLEIQRTEQGDSAMYLCASSSSSDGANVLTFGAGSRLTVL.

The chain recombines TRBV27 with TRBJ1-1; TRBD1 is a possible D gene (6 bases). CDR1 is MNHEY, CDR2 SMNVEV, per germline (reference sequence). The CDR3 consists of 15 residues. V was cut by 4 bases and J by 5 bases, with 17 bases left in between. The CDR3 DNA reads TGTGCCAGCAGTTCAGGGGCGGGTGAAGTTACTGAAGCTTTCTTT. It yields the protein CASSSGAGEVTEAFF.

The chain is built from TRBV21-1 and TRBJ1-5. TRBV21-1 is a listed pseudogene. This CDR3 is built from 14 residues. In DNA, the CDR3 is TGTGCCAGCCTCTCGGGACGGCTCAATCAGCCCCAGCATTTT. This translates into CASLSGRLNQPQHF.

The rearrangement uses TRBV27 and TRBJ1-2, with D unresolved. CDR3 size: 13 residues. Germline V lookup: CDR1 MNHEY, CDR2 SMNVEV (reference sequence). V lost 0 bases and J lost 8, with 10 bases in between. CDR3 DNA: TGTGCCAGCAGTTTATCGGCGAACTCCGGCTACACCTTC. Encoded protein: CASSLSANSGYTF.

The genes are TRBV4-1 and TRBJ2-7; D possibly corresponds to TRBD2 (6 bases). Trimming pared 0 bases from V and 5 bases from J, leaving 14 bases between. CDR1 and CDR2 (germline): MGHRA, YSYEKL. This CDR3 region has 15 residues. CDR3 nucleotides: TGCGCCAGCAGCCAAGAAGACCACCGGGGGAACGAGCAGTACTTC. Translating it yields CASSQEDHRGNEQYF.

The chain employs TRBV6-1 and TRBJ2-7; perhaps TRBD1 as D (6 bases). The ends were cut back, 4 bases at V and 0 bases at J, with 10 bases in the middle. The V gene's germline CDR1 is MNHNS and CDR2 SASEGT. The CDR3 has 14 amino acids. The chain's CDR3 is CASSARDTSYEQYF. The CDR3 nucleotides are TGTGCCAGCAGTGCCCGGGACACCTCCTACGAGCAGTACTTC.

CDR3 bases: TGTGCCATCAGTGAGTCCTTTGGCGGAAACGAGCAGTACTTC. Translation: CAISESFGGNEQYF. J is TRBJ2-7 and V is TRBV10-3, with D uncertain. This CDR3 comprises 14 residues. V was trimmed by 0 bases and J by 5 bases, leaving 11 bases between them. CDR1 is ENHRY, CDR2 SYGVKD, per germline.

The DNA of the CDR3 is TGTGCCAGCAGCTTAGGAGCGGGCTTTGTCCACAATGAGCAGTTCTTC. Translating it yields CASSLGAGFVHNEQFF. The chain links TRBV5-6 to TRBJ2-1; D possibly corresponds to TRBD2 (6 bases). This CDR3 is 16 amino acids long. V lost 2 bases and J 5 bases, leaving 17 bases between the germline ends. CDR1 and CDR2 (germline): SGHDT, YYEEEE.

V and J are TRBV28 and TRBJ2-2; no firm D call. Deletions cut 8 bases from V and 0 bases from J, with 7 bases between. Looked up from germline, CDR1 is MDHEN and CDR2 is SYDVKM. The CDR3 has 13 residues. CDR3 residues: CASASTNTGELFF. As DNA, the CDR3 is TGTGCCAGCGCATCTACGAACACCGGGGAGCTGTTTTTT. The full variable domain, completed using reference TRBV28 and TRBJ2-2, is DVKVTQSSRYLVKRTGEKVFLECVQDMDHENMFWYRQDPGLGLRLIYFSYDVKMKEKGDIPEGYSVSREKKERFSLILESASTNQTSMYLCASASTNTGELFFGEGSRLTVL.

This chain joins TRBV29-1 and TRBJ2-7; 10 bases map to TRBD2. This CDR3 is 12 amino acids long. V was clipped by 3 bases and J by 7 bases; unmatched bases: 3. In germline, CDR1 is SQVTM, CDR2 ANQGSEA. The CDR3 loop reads CSVDELAGEQYF. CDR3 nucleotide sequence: TGCAGCGTTGATGAACTAGCGGGAGAGCAGTACTTC.

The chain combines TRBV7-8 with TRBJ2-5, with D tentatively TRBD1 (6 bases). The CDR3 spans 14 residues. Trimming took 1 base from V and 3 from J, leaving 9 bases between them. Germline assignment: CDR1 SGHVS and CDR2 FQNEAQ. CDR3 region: CASSLDAGEETQYF. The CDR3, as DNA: TGTGCCAGCAGCTTAGATGCAGGGGAAGAGACCCAGTACTTC. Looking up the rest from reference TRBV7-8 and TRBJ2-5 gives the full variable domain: GAGVSQSPRYKVAKRGQDVALRCDPISGHVSLFWYQQALGQGPEFLTYFQNEAQLDKSGLPSDRFFAERPEGSVSTLKIQRTQQEDSAVYLCASSLDAGEETQYFGPGTRLLVL.

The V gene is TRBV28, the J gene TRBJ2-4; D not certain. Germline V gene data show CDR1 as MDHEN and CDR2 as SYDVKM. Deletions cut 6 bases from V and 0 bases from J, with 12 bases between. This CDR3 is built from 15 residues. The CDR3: CASRTGLLAKNIQYF. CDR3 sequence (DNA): TGTGCCAGCAGAACCGGGCTGCTAGCCAAAAACATTCAGTACTTC. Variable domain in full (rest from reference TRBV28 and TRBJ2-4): DVKVTQSSRYLVKRTGEKVFLECVQDMDHENMFWYRQDPGLGLRLIYFSYDVKMKEKGDIPEGYSVSREKKERFSLILESASTNQTSMYLCASRTGLLAKNIQYFGAGTRLSVL.

The CDR3 here is CASSFPEHQETQYF. For the CDR3, the DNA is TGTGCCAGCAGCTTCCCCGAGCACCAAGAGACCCAGTACTTC. The chain uses TRBV7-9 and TRBJ2-5; no definite D call. Germline assignment: CDR1 SEHNR and CDR2 FQNEAQ (reference sequence). There are 14 residues in the CDR3. Trimming shortened V by 3 bases and J by 0 bases, and 8 bases separated the two germline ends.

The DNA for the CDR3 is TGTGCCAGCACCCTTTCAGGGGTTAGCAATGAGCAGTTCTTC. It is translated as CASTLSGVSNEQFF. The chain uses TRBV6-6 and TRBJ2-1; TRBD1 is a possible D gene (6 bases). Trimming took 7 bases from V and 6 from J, leaving 16 bases between them. The CDR3 is made up of 14 amino acids. CDR1 is MNHNY, CDR2 SVGAGI, per germline (reference sequence).

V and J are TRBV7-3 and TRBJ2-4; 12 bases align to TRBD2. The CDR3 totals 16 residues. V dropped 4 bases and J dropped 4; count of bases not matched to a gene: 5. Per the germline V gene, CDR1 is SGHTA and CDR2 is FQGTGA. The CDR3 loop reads CASSSGLAGPKNIQYF. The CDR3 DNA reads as TGTGCCAGCAGCTCCGGACTAGCGGGACCTAAAAACATTCAGTACTTC.

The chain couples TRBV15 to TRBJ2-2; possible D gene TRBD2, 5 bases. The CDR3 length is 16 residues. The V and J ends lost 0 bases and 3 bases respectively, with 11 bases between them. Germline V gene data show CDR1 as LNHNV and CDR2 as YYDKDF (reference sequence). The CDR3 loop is CATSRDLGGYTGELFF. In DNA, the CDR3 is TGTGCCACCAGCAGAGATCTGGGCGGGTACACCGGGGAGCTGTTTTTT.

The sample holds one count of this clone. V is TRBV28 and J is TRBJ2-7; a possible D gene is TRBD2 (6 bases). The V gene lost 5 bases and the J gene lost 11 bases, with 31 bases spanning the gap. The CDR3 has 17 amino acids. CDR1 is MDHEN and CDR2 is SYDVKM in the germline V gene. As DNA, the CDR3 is TGTGCCAGCAGTACCATGGATCGGGGGAAAGGCATCCCGCGGGAGTACTTC. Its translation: CASSTMDRGKGIPREYF.

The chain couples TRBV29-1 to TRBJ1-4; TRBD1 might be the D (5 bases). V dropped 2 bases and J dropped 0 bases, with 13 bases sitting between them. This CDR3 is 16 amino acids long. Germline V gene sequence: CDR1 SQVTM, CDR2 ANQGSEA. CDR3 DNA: TGCAGCGTTGAATTTGAGGGGCGTCCAACTAATGAAAAACTGTTTTTT. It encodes CSVEFEGRPTNEKLFF.

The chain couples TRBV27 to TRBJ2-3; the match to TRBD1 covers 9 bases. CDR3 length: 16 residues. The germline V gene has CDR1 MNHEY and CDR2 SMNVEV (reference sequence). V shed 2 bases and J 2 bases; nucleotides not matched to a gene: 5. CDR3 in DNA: TGTGCCAGCAGTTTAGTACAGGGGGCTTACACAGATACGCAGTATTTT. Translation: CASSLVQGAYTDTQYF.

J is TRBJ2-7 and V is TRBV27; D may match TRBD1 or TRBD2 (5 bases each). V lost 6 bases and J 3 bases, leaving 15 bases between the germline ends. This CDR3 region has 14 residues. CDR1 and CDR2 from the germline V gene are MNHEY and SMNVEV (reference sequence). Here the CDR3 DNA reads TGTGCCAGCAGCATAGCGAGAGGGGACTACGAGCAGTACTTC. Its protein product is CASSIARGDYEQYF.

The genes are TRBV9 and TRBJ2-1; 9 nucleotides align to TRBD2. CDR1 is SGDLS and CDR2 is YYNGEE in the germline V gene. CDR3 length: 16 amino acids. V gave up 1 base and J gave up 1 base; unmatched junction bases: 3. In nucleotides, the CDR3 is TGTGCCAGCAGCGTACGGCTAGCGGGATCCTACAATGAGCAGTTCTTC. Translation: CASSVRLAGSYNEQFF.